This entry lists 15 T cell receptor beta chains sequenced from one sample in a study of shared clonotypes between healthy human individuals. TCRdb's copy holds only in-frame clones and misses some; the assay was immunoSEQ multiplex PCR. This sample yields over 400,000 clones, of which over 75% are seen a single time; about 12% belongs to the top ten. Material: PBMCs. Receptors were obtained from a woman aged 35 to 49 in good health. Some clones in this sample may be carry-over from other donors' samples.

V usage is TRBV18 and J usage is TRBJ2-7; 13 nucleotides agree with TRBD2. CDR3 length equals 17 residues. V lost 3 bases and J lost 2; bases outside the gene matches: 7. Germline CDR1 reads KGHSH; CDR2 reads LQKENI. The CDR3 spells CASSPSGLAGAAYEQYF. In DNA form, the CDR3 reads TGTGCCAGCTCACCCTCAGGACTAGCGGGAGCAGCCTACGAGCAGTACTTC.

A word on this clone: This likely traces to a read error, being one base from a far larger clone. Other DNA sequences in the same sample also yield this CDR3. This chain links TRBV29-1 with TRBJ1-1; a weak D match, TRBD1 (6 bases). V gave up 4 bases and J gave up 4 bases, with 13 bases separating them. The CDR3 runs to 13 residues. Germline V gives CDR1 SQVTM, CDR2 ANQGSEA. The CDR3 sequence is CSVAQGSGTEAFF. The CDR3 region has the DNA TGCAGCGTTGCACAGGGTAGCGGCACTGAAGCTTTCTTT. Combining the CDR3 with reference TRBV29-1 and TRBJ1-1 gives the whole variable domain SAVISQKPSRDICQRGTSLTIQCQVDSQVTMMFWYRQQPGQSLTLIATANQGSEATYESGFVIDKFPISRPNLTFSTLTVSNMSPEDSSIYLCSVAQGSGTEAFFGQGTRLTVV.

The sample holds one count of this clone. The V call is TRBV5-6, the J call TRBJ2-3; D perhaps matches TRBD1 (5 bases). The germline V gene has CDR1 SGHDT and CDR2 YYEEEE. The V and J ends lost 1 base and 2 bases respectively, with 11 bases between them. There are 15 residues in the CDR3. This CDR3 reads CASSLTTGPTDTQYF. As DNA, the CDR3 is TGTGCCAGCAGCTTGACAACAGGACCCACAGATACGCAGTATTTT.

The chain carries TRBV6-1 and TRBJ2-7; 7 nucleotides agree with TRBD1. CDR1 and CDR2 from the germline V gene are MNHNS and SASEGT. The CDR3 covers 15 residues. V shed 3 bases and J 1 base; nucleotides not matched to a gene: 6. The CDR3 bases are TGTGCCAGCAGTGAGGGACAGACTCCTTCCTACGAGCAGTACTTC. This translates into CASSEGQTPSYEQYF.

The chain recombines TRBV10-3 with TRBJ2-1, with 10 bases aligning to TRBD2. The CDR3 contains 16 residues. Germline trimming cut 6 bases from V and 3 bases from J; bases unmatched to any gene: 8. The germline gives CDR1 ENHRY, CDR2 SYGVKD. CDR3 in amino acids: CAISRTGTSDYNEQFF. As DNA, the CDR3 is TGTGCCATCAGCAGAACCGGGACTAGCGACTACAATGAGCAGTTCTTC.

This chain uses TRBV7-9 with TRBJ2-1; the D gene is possibly TRBD1 (6 bases). From germline, CDR1 is SEHNR and CDR2 FQNEAQ (reference sequence). V lost 3 bases and J lost 5, with 26 bases in between. This CDR3 is 19 amino acids long. The CDR3 DNA sequence: TGTGCCAGCAGCTTTAGACCGACTTATAAGACAGGAGATCACAATGAGCAGTTCTTC. Translated: CASSFRPTYKTGDHNEQFF.

The chain employs TRBV9 and TRBJ2-5; TRBD2 matches 11 bases. Germline CDR1 SGDLS, CDR2 YYNGEE. V lost 4 bases to trimming and J lost 5 bases; unmatched junction nucleotides: 4. This CDR3 is built from 14 residues. The CDR3 loop reads CASSPRTSGETQYF. The CDR3 nucleotides read TGTGCCAGCAGCCCCCGGACTAGCGGGGAGACCCAGTACTTC.

This clone was observed a handful of times. CDR3 sequence reads: CASSPTTSGYGYTF. Written as DNA, the CDR3 is TGTGCCAGCAGTCCCACGACGAGTGGCTATGGCTACACCTTC. This chain uses TRBV28 with TRBJ1-2; D is unclear. The CDR3 is 14 amino acids. Germline assignment: CDR1 MDHEN and CDR2 SYDVKM. The ends were cut back, 5 bases at V and 4 bases at J, with 14 bases in the middle.

This clone came up once. Since a far larger clone is one base different, this is likely a read error. This sample includes further DNA sequences coding for the same CDR3. This rearrangement joins TRBV4-1 to TRBJ2-5; 8 bases are a match to TRBD1. The trim removed 0 bases at V and 5 bases at J, leaving 8 bases unmatched. Germline V lookup: CDR1 MGHRA, CDR2 YSYEKL. The CDR3 has 16 residues. As DNA, the CDR3 is TGCGCCAGCAGCCAAGATGGGACAGGTGTGGCGGAGACCCAGTACTTC. Amino acid sequence: CASSQDGTGVAETQYF.

This rearrangement joins TRBV5-4 to TRBJ2-1, with D maybe TRBD2 (6 bases). The CDR3 runs to 16 residues. V lost 4 bases to trimming and J lost 3 bases, with 17 bases between them. The germline CDR1 and CDR2 sequences are SGHNT and YYREEE (reference sequence). In DNA, the CDR3 is TGTGCCAGCAGCCAAGATCCGACTAGTGGCTACAATGAGCAGTTCTTC. It codes for CASSQDPTSGYNEQFF.

This clone was seen only once. A single base is all that separates this from a far larger clone, so a read error is likely. The chain recombines TRBV6-1 with TRBJ1-3; D ambiguous. The germline V gene has CDR1 MNHNS and CDR2 SASEGT. This CDR3 region has 15 residues. CDR3 sequence reads: CAGSDGQASGNTIYF. The CDR3, as DNA: TGTGCCGGCAGTGACGGCCAGGCCTCTGGAAACACCATATATTTT.

Regarding this clone: Possible read error: a much larger clone is one base away. The rearrangement uses TRBV6-1 and TRBJ2-7; 7 nucleotides line up with TRBD1. Germline CDR1 and CDR2: MNHNS and SASEGT. The CDR3 has 15 amino acids. CDR3 amino acids: CASSVGTANTYEQCF. CDR3 nucleotide sequence: TGTGCCAGCAGTGTAGGGACAGCTAACACCTACGAGCAGTGCTTC.

This clone was found many times. CDR3: CSVEWLAGGHGTDTQYF. The CDR3 DNA reads as TGCAGCGTTGAATGGCTAGCGGGAGGTCACGGCACAGATACGCAGTATTTT. The V call is TRBV29-1, the J call TRBJ2-3, with TRBD2 matching over 11 bases. Germline lookup yields CDR1 SQVTM and CDR2 ANQGSEA. The V segment lost 2 bases and the J segment 1 base; nucleotides outside the gene matches: 8. This CDR3 is 17 amino acids long.

Details on this clone: The likely explanation is a read error, given a far larger clone one base away. Additional DNA sequences in this sample encode the identical CDR3. The V and J genes are TRBV11-2 and TRBJ1-5; D unresolved. The CDR3 loop spans 17 amino acids. CDR1 and CDR2 (germline): SGHAT, FQNNGV. Written as DNA, the CDR3 is TGTGCCAGCAGCCTAGAAATGGCGGAGATTAGCAATCAGCCCCAGCATTTT. Encoded protein: CASSLEMAEISNQPQHF.

The chain carries TRBV7-9 and TRBJ1-1; tentatively, D is TRBD1 (6 bases). The V gene's germline CDR1 is SEHNR and CDR2 FQNEAQ (reference sequence). V gave up 3 bases and J gave up 5 bases, with 10 bases separating them. This CDR3 contains 13 residues. CDR3 DNA sequence: TGTGCCAGCAGCTTTGGGGGCTGGACTGAAGCTTTCTTT. Protein sequence: CASSFGGWTEAFF.